These 9 T cell receptor beta chains share one sample of origin, sequenced in a study of shared clonotypes between healthy human individuals. Assay used: immunoSEQ multiplex PCR; TCRdb lists only in-frame clones, some missing. The data hold approximately 500,000 clones, with 95% to 97% observed a single time. The sequencing input was naive CD4+ T cells sorted from blood. Specified subset: CD45RA+ positively selected. The source of these receptors is a young woman in good health.

This clone was counted once. The chain joins TRBV10-3 to TRBJ2-2; no definite D call. CDR1 ENHRY and CDR2 SYGVKD come from the germline V gene. V lost 4 bases and J lost 5, with 11 bases in between. The CDR3 runs 14 residues. The CDR3 spells CAISGSELTGELFF. In DNA, the CDR3 is TGTGCCATCAGTGGAAGTGAGTTGACCGGGGAGCTGTTTTTT.

This CDR3 reads CASRRGESNQPQHF. The CDR3, as DNA: TGTGCCAGCAGGCGGGGGGAGAGCAATCAGCCCCAGCATTTT. V usage is TRBV11-2 and J usage is TRBJ1-5; possible D gene TRBD1, 5 bases. From germline, CDR1 is SGHAT and CDR2 FQNNGV. There are 14 residues in the CDR3. The V and J ends lost 6 bases and 1 base respectively, with 10 bases between them.

This sequence joins TRBV7-3 and TRBJ1-6; a weak D match, TRBD1 (5 bases). V lost 1 base and J lost 6, with 10 bases in between. This CDR3 contains 15 residues. Germline V CDR1 and CDR2: SGHTA, FQGTGA. The DNA for the CDR3 is TGTGCCAGCAGCTTAAGCCAGGGCGGTAATTCACCCCTCCACTTT. Its translation: CASSLSQGGNSPLHF.

The rearrangement links TRBV6-5 to TRBJ2-5; maybe TRBD1 (6 bases). CDR1 is MNHEY, CDR2 SVGAGI, per germline. V was shortened by 6 bases and J by 7 bases, with 21 bases between the two germline ends. The CDR3 is made up of 15 amino acids. DNA for the CDR3: TGTGCCAGCAGCCTGGACAGCCTCTCAGGAAGGACCCAGTACTTC. This gives the protein CASSLDSLSGRTQYF.

The chain employs TRBV6-9 and TRBJ2-7; TRBD2 matches at 13 bases. CDR3 length equals 14 residues. The V segment lost 4 bases and the J segment 4 bases; nucleotides outside the gene matches: 1. CDR1 is MNHGY and CDR2 is SVAAGI in the germline V gene. CDR3 sequence (DNA): TGTGCCAGCAGTTGGACTAGCGGGAGTTACGAGCAGTACTTC. Amino acids: CASSWTSGSYEQYF.

The V gene is TRBV11-3, the J gene TRBJ2-1; D is ambiguous. V lost 3 bases to trimming and J lost 2 bases, with 5 bases between them. Germline V gene lookup returns CDR1 SGHNT and CDR2 YENEEA. CDR3 size: 13 residues. The CDR3 region has the DNA TGTGCCAGCAGCTTCCAGCCCTACAATGAGCAGTTCTTC. Its protein product is CASSFQPYNEQFF.

The rearrangement links TRBV4-1 to TRBJ2-1; 7 positions match TRBD2. V was clipped by 0 bases and J by 5 bases; unmatched bases: 13. Germline CDR1 and CDR2: MGHRA and YSYEKL. The CDR3 totals 18 residues. CDR3 sequence (DNA): TGCGCCAGCAGCCAAGATATGGCGGGAGTGTGGGGAGACAATGAGCAGTTCTTC. Protein product: CASSQDMAGVWGDNEQFF.

The rearrangement joins TRBV28 to TRBJ1-4, with 7 nucleotides matching TRBD1. The CDR3 sequence is 14 residues long. The V segment lost 10 bases and the J segment 6 bases; nucleotides outside the gene matches: 11. Germline CDR1 is MDHEN and CDR2 is SYDVKM. Here the CDR3 reads CATMQGGGDEKLFF. The CDR3 DNA sequence: TGTGCCACCATGCAGGGGGGTGGCGATGAAAAACTGTTTTTT.

The chain uses TRBV29-1 and TRBJ2-5; D is perhaps TRBD2 (7 bases). The CDR3 runs to 13 residues. The V gene lost 6 bases and the J gene lost 5 bases, with 16 bases spanning the gap. CDR1 and CDR2 from the germline V gene are SQVTM and ANQGSEA. The CDR3 sequence: CSVRRGAGETQYF. The CDR3 DNA reads TGCAGCGTCCGACGGGGGGCCGGGGAGACCCAGTACTTC.